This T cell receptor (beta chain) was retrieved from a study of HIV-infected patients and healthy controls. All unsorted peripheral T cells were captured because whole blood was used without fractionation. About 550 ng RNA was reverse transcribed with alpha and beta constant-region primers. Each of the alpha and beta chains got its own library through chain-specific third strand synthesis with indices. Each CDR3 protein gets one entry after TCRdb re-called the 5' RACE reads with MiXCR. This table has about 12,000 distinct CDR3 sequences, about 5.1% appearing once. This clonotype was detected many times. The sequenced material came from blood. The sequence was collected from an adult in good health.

The CDR3 DNA reads as TGTGCCAGTAGCAGACAGGGACCCTCCTACGAGCAGTACTTC. It translates to CASSRQGPSYEQYF. This chain links TRBV19 with TRBJ2-7; 7 bases agree with TRBD1. CDR3 size: 14 residues. Germline CDR1 LNHDA, CDR2 SQIVND (reference sequence). J gave up 0 bases and V 6 bases, and 5 bases lay outside the gene matches.